Shown below are 26 T cell receptor beta chains from a single sample sequenced in a study of response to subunit inactivated influenza vaccine. MiXCR, applied by TCRdb to the RT-PCR reads, yields one record per CDR3 protein. Here the sample spans hundreds of thousands of distinct CDR3 sequences, approximately 15% being singletons. The sequencing here drew on PBMCs from blood, taken roughly 12 days after vaccination. These TCRs come from a man in his fifties or sixties who received an inactivated influenza vaccine.

The chain is built from TRBV7-2 and TRBJ1-1; maybe TRBD1 (5 bases). Germline V CDR1 and CDR2: SGHTA, FQGNSA. Between the trimmed V and J ends, which lost 1 base and 4 bases, there was a span of 13 bases. CDR3 length: 15 amino acids. CDR3 sequence (DNA): TGTGCCAGCAGCTTAGACCTGGGGGGTATCACTGAAGCTTTCTTT. It encodes CASSLDLGGITEAFF. Full variable domain (outside the CDR3, taken from reference TRBV7-2 and TRBJ1-1): GAGVSQSPSNKVTEKGKDVELRCDPISGHTALYWYRQSLGQGLEFLIYFQGNSAPDKSGLPSDRFSAERTGGSVSTLTIQRTQQEDSAVYLCASSLDLGGITEAFFGQGTRLTVV.

This clonotype was counted at least ten times. CDR3 protein: CASSPSGNSYEQYF. CDR3 DNA: TGTGCCAGCAGCCCCTCCGGAAACTCCTACGAGCAGTACTTC. The V and J genes are TRBV28 and TRBJ2-7; D is undetermined. This CDR3 has 14 residues. V lost 6 bases and J 0 bases, leaving 12 bases between the germline ends. CDR1 is MDHEN and CDR2 is SYDVKM in the germline V gene.

This clonotype was recorded many times. The CDR3 nucleotides are TGTGCCAGCAGTTACTCGTTGTATCGACTAGAGCAGTTCTTC. It is translated as CASSYSLYRLEQFF. This chain uses TRBV6-2 or TRBV6-3 with TRBJ2-1; weak D call: TRBD2 (5 bases). Germline loops: CDR1 MNHEY, CDR2 SVGEGT. Trimming took 0 bases from V and 10 from J, leaving 13 bases between them. CDR3 length: 14 amino acids.

There are a few counts of this clonotype. This rearrangement joins TRBV4-3 to TRBJ1-1, with 8 bases lining up with TRBD1. Germline CDR1 and CDR2: LGHNA and YSLEER. This CDR3 has 14 amino acids. The V gene end was trimmed by 2 bases and the J gene end by 4 bases; junction bases not matched to a gene: 3. The chain's CDR3 is CASSQQQGGTEAFF. CDR3 nucleotide sequence: TGCGCCAGCAGCCAACAACAGGGGGGCACTGAAGCTTTCTTT.

This clonotype was seen a few times. This chain links TRBV11-2 with TRBJ2-3, with D possibly matching TRBD1 (7 bases). In germline, CDR1 is SGHAT, CDR2 FQNNGV. The CDR3 has 14 amino acids. V lost 5 bases and J 5 bases, leaving 14 bases between the germline ends. Here the CDR3 DNA reads TGTGCCAGCAGCAAGAGACAGGGAGGAGATACGCAGTATTTT. It translates to CASSKRQGGDTQYF.

This clonotype was seen more than once but under ten times. The rearrangement uses TRBV12-3 or TRBV12-4 and TRBJ2-3; D call uncertain. With 7 bases removed from V and 3 bases from J, the gap between germline ends came to 11 bases. CDR3 length equals 13 residues. The CDR3 bases are TGTGCCAGCAACCTAGGACGGACAGATACGCAGTATTTT. Its translation: CASNLGRTDTQYF.

This clonotype turned up a few times. The chain is built from TRBV12-3 or TRBV12-4 and TRBJ2-7; 9 bases match TRBD2. The CDR3 contains 12 residues. The trim removed 10 bases at V and 3 bases at J, leaving 4 bases unmatched. The CDR3 DNA reads as TGTGCCACGGCGGGAGGGCACTACGAGCAGTACTTC. Translated: CATAGGHYEQYF.

This chain uses TRBV27 with TRBJ2-7, with D perhaps matching TRBD1 (5 bases). Germline V gene lookup returns CDR1 MNHEY and CDR2 SMNVEV (reference sequence). The CDR3 has 14 amino acids. The V end was cut by 3 bases, the J end by 0 bases, with 9 bases between. The CDR3 region has the DNA TGTGCCAGCAGTTTTGTTCAGGGCTCCTACGAGCAGTACTTC. Its protein product is CASSFVQGSYEQYF.

This chain links TRBV6-1 with TRBJ2-7; 10 nucleotides agree with TRBD1. CDR3 length equals 14 residues. With V trimmed by 6 bases and J by 2 bases, 4 bases remained unmatched. Germline V CDR1 and CDR2: MNHNS, SASEGT. Here the CDR3 reads CASRWTGGTYEQYF. The DNA for the CDR3 is TGTGCCAGCAGGTGGACAGGGGGGACCTACGAGCAGTACTTC.

The chain's CDR3 is CASRAQSVTSDDEQYF. Here the CDR3 DNA reads TGCGCCAGCAGAGCACAATCGGTGACTAGCGACGACGAGCAGTACTTC. The rearrangement uses TRBV23-1 and TRBJ2-7; the match to TRBD2 covers 8 bases. TRBV23-1 is identified as an open reading frame with a role that is uncertain. The CDR3 runs 16 residues. Germline trimming cut 6 bases from V and 5 bases from J; bases unmatched to any gene: 15.

This clonotype is a singleton in its sample. The V and J genes are TRBV28 and TRBJ2-2; D could derive from TRBD1 or TRBD2 (5 bases each). The V gene's germline CDR1 is MDHEN and CDR2 SYDVKM. The CDR3 totals 15 residues. V shed 3 bases and J shed 4 bases, with 12 bases lying between them. The CDR3 DNA reads TGTGCCAGCAGTTTTCTTGGGGGTTCCACCGGGGAGCTGTTTTTT. Its translation: CASSFLGGSTGELFF.

The sample holds a few counts of this clonotype. V is TRBV5-1 and J is TRBJ2-5, with D unresolved. Trimming removed 2 bases from V and 5 bases from J, with 10 bases in between. The CDR3 totals 13 residues. Germline V CDR1 and CDR2: SGHRS, YFSETQ. CDR3 protein: CASSFPHGETQYF. The CDR3 coding sequence is TGCGCCAGCAGCTTTCCCCACGGGGAGACCCAGTACTTC.

The table lists this clonotype with a few counts. The chain uses TRBV4-3 and TRBJ2-3, with 9 bases identical to TRBD1. This CDR3 comprises 17 residues. Germline CDR1 reads LGHNA; CDR2 reads YSLEER. V was pared by 1 base and J by 1 base, with 6 bases of the junction left unmatched. The CDR3 sequence: CASSQGTGVDGTDTQYF. For the CDR3, the DNA is TGCGCCAGCAGCCAAGGGACAGGGGTAGACGGCACAGATACGCAGTATTTT.

The chain links TRBV20-1 to TRBJ2-2; the D is unclear. CDR3 length: 13 residues. Germline V gives CDR1 DFQATT, CDR2 SNEGSKA (reference sequence). V dropped 6 bases and J dropped 5 bases, with 13 bases sitting between them. CDR3 protein: CSARQTQTGELFF. CDR3 bases: TGCAGTGCACGCCAGACGCAGACCGGGGAGCTGTTTTTT.

Written as DNA, the CDR3 is TGTGCCAGCAGCGCGCGGGGACGGACGGCGACCCAGTACTTC. Translating it yields CASSARGRTATQYF. The V call is TRBV21-1, the J call TRBJ2-5; the D call of TRBD1 is as the table states it, not checked on the DNA. TRBV21-1 is recorded as a pseudogene. CDR3 length: 14 amino acids.

V gene TRBV7-9 combines with J gene TRBJ2-7, with 8 bases lining up with TRBD1. Trimming at V came to 5 bases and at J to 5 bases, leaving 11 bases not matched to a gene. Germline CDR1 reads SEHNR; CDR2 reads FQNEAQ (reference sequence). The CDR3 totals 15 residues. The CDR3 protein is CASSTWTGNFDEQYF. CDR3 coding DNA: TGTGCCAGCAGCACCTGGACAGGGAATTTCGACGAGCAGTACTTC.

This clonotype was observed a handful of times. The CDR3 nucleotides are TGTGCCAGCAGCTTGCTCAGGGACTCCTACGAGCAGTACTTC. Amino acids: CASSLLRDSYEQYF. This chain links TRBV5-6 with TRBJ2-7, with D possibly being TRBD1 (5 bases). The CDR3 consists of 14 residues. Trimming removed 1 base at V and 0 bases at J, with 8 bases between. In germline, CDR1 is SGHDT, CDR2 YYEEEE.

This CDR3 reads CASSRGLEYEQYF. CDR3 nucleotide sequence: TGTGCCAGCAGTAGGGGACTAGAGTACGAGCAGTACTTC. The rearrangement joins TRBV12-3 or TRBV12-4 to TRBJ2-7, with 8 bases fitting TRBD2. Trimming took 5 bases from V and 4 from J; bases not matched to a gene: 4. CDR3 length: 13 amino acids.

This clonotype was picked up many times. CDR3 in amino acids: CASSPSASTDTQYF. CDR3 bases: TGTGCCAGCAGTCCTAGCGCCAGCACAGATACGCAGTATTTT. This chain links TRBV6-1 with TRBJ2-3; TRBD2 is a possible D gene (6 bases). The CDR3 totals 14 residues. Trimming left V 5 bases short and J 0 bases short, with 9 bases between. The germline V gene has CDR1 MNHNS and CDR2 SASEGT.

In this sample, this clonotype turned up a few times. The CDR3 sequence is CASRPGQGRTSGGAKQFF. The CDR3 DNA follows: TGTGCCAGCAGACCGGGACAGGGGAGGACTAGCGGGGGGGCAAAGCAGTTCTTC. This sequence joins TRBV2 and TRBJ2-1; 15 bases are a match to TRBD2. CDR3 size: 18 residues. Germline trimming cut 6 bases from V and 11 bases from J; bases unmatched to any gene: 17. The germline gives CDR1 SNHLY, CDR2 FYNNEI.

This clonotype was detected ten times or more. V and J are TRBV7-2 and TRBJ2-1; TRBD2 is a possible D gene (6 bases). Germline V gene lookup returns CDR1 SGHTA and CDR2 FQGNSA. This CDR3 has 15 amino acids. The V gene lost 1 base and the J gene lost 4 bases, with 11 bases spanning the gap. CDR3 sequence: CASSLDGRGYNEQFF. CDR3 sequence (DNA): TGTGCCAGCAGCTTAGACGGGAGAGGATACAATGAGCAGTTCTTC.

This clonotype was picked up many times. V is TRBV29-1 and J is TRBJ2-5; no reliable D call. There are 11 residues in the CDR3. The V gene lost 0 bases and the J gene lost 5 bases, with 4 bases spanning the gap. Per germline, CDR1 SQVTM and CDR2 ANQGSEA. The CDR3 bases are TGCAGCGTTGAAGAGCGGGAGACCCAGTACTTC. Residues: CSVEERETQYF.

The gene calls are TRBV19 and TRBJ2-3, with a possible D match to TRBD1 (6 bases). The V end was cut by 9 bases, the J end by 0 bases, with 13 bases between. The CDR3 is made up of 14 amino acids. CDR1 is LNHDA and CDR2 is SQIVND in the germline V gene (reference sequence). The CDR3 DNA reads as TGTGCCAGCCGACAGGCCGGTAGCACAGATACGCAGTATTTT. Its protein product is CASRQAGSTDTQYF.

The sample holds many counts of this clonotype. This sequence joins TRBV7-3 and TRBJ2-3; D remains unclear. CDR1 and CDR2 (germline): SGHTA, FQGTGA. V lost 0 bases, J lost 3 bases, and 7 bases lay in between. There are 14 residues in the CDR3. The CDR3 region has the DNA TGTGCCAGCAGCTTAACGGCTAGTACAGATACGCAGTATTTT. Translated, it gives CASSLTASTDTQYF. The variable domain in full, with the rest retrieved from reference TRBV7-3 and TRBJ2-3, is GAGVSQTPSNKVTEKGKYVELRCDPISGHTALYWYRQSLGQGPEFLIYFQGTGAADDSGLPNDRFFAVRPEGSVSTLKIQRTERGDSAVYLCASSLTASTDTQYFGPGTRLTVL.

CDR3 DNA sequence: TGTGCCATCAGTGAAGAGGGGCCGGGACTCACTGAAGCTTTCTTT. Protein product: CAISEEGPGLTEAFF. The chain combines TRBV10-3 with TRBJ1-1; the D gene is possibly TRBD1 (5 bases). V was pared by 3 bases and J by 4 bases, with 15 bases between. This CDR3 is built from 15 residues. Germline V gene data show CDR1 as ENHRY and CDR2 as SYGVKD.

The V call is TRBV11-2, the J call TRBJ2-1; D unclear. Germline loops: CDR1 SGHAT, CDR2 FQNNGV. This CDR3 is 12 amino acids long. Trimming shortened V by 4 bases and J by 9 bases, and 10 bases separated the two germline ends. The chain's CDR3 is CASSSQASEQFF. The CDR3 region has the DNA TGTGCCAGCAGCTCCCAAGCTAGTGAGCAGTTCTTC.